This TCR beta chain came from a study of post-analysis software for immune sequencing data (dated by TCRdb to the mid-2010s). Notes on the research overall: Relapsing-remitting, secondary progressive and progressive-relapsing multiple sclerosis were recorded as disease courses, and subtype annotation was lacking for some patients. A subset of samples was prepared in parallel using single-end sample barcoding, then pooled and co-amplified after Illumina adapter ligation. The patient repertoires were set against approximately 10 previously published healthy control repertoires from donors whose ages ranged from roughly 6 to 27 years.

To demonstrate the VDJtools post-analysis software, the study profiled TCR beta repertoires from the peripheral blood of about a dozen young patients with multiple sclerosis. Multiple sclerosis patients were children and adolescents aged about 6 to 16 years. With regard to this clonotype: Its recognized antigen is unknown. Within one base of it there is no much larger clone, and no base qualities were kept.

Library preparation employed PCR. The sample was run on an Illumina HiSeq 2500. To reduce PCR and sequencing biases, unique molecular identifiers were built into the TCR beta cDNA libraries. Approximately 500,000 cDNA molecules were obtained for every 1 to 10 million input T cells, so each molecule roughly corresponded to one T cell. Patient libraries were prepared and sequenced with the same protocol used for the earlier healthy control dataset. Within a given batch, samples were prepared together, multiplexed and sequenced on the same HiSeq lane. In the paper's pipeline: Raw barcoded reads were processed with MIGEC, discarding single-read molecular identifier groups before consensus assembly and CDR3 extraction. Clonotype tables were post-analysed with VDJtools, and diversity was normalized by down-sampling all datasets to the smallest sample size. In repertoire overlap clustering, CDR3 amino acid sequences, but not nucleotide sequences, were matched to correct batch-related cross-sample contamination. TCRdb reprocessing: public reads trimmed at Q25 with fastp, clones called with MiXCR, in-frame beta chains kept. CDR3 protein duplicates are merged, each entry listing the most common genes and DNA. Clone size and V and J calls follow TCRdb, not the original study. The sample yields hundreds of thousands of distinct CDR3 sequences; 59% were counted once. The ten largest account for around 11% of the sample.

What the authors observed across the whole study: Significantly higher frequencies in patients than in controls were found for about five TRBV segments, including TRBV5-6, TRBV5-1 and TRBV20-1. The multiple sclerosis patient group was slightly younger than the control group. Direct clustering with F measure revealed strong co-clustering of samples prepared in the same batch, which led to a batch-effect correction. Significantly lower normalized Chao1 diversity was found in multiple sclerosis patients than in controls, suggesting substantial peripheral T-cell clonal expansion.

The germline V gene sets CDR1 to SGHRS and CDR2 to YFSETQ. The CDR3 runs 14 residues from the cysteine to the phenylalanine. Of all the DNA, just the CDR3 is kept, 42 bases in frame from base 1. Trimming removed 1 base from V and 6 bases from J, leaving 14 bases between the germline ends. Sequencing was performed on blood. The receptor was derived from a girl aged 2-9 years with multiple sclerosis. Recombination connected TRBV5-1 to TRBJ2-7; matching of 6 bases hints at TRBD1 as the D gene. The DNA sequence is TGCGCCAGCAGCTTGTACCAACAGGGCTCCGAGCAGTACTTC. The translation is CASSLYQQGSEQYF.